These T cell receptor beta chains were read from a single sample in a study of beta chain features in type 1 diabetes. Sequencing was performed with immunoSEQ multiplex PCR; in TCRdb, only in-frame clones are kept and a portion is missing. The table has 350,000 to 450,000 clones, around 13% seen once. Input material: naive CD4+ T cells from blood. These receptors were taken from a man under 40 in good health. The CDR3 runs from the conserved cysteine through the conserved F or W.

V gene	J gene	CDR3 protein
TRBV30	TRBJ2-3	CAWSTLAGGPRDTQYF
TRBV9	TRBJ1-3	CASSVELGTRANTIYF
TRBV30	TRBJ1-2	CAWRFGEANYGYTF
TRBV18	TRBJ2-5	CASSPGQGSRETQYF
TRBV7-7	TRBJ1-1	CASSHRTGTEAFF
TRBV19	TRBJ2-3	CASSPAGRGRDTQYF
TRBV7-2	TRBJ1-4	CASSFDPGGEKLFF
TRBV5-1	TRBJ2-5	CASGRGGGQETQYF
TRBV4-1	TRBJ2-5	CASSRVGGSGKTQYF
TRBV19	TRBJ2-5	CASSIRDRATETQYF
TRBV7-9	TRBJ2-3	CASSRQGLDTQYF
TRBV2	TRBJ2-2	CASSAEAVGELFF
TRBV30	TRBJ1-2	CAWSQASFGYTF
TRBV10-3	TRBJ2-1	CAISGLDPNNEQFF
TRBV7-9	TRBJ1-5	CASSLGTGVPNQPQHF
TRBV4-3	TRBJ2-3	CASSQGRGVTDTQYF
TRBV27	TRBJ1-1	CASSLPGAAEAFF
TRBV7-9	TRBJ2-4	CASSTKTFQYF
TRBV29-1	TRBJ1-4	CSVGDRQTRREKLFF
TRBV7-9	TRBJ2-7	CASSLFDRNYEQYF
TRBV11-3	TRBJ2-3	CASSSRTGGTDTQYF
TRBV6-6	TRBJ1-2	CASSPGDSARTF
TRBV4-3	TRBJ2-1	CASSPHRGTNEQFF
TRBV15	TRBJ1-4	CATSGNREKLFF
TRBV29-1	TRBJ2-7	CSVARPGQGSYEQYF